These 15 T cell receptor beta chains were sequenced from one sample in a study of shared T cell receptors in the human thymus. The repertoire was sequenced with immunoSEQ multiplex PCR; TCRdb's copy has only in-frame clones and lacks some. The repertoire holds approximately 760,000 clones, with approximately 83% as singletons. These sequences were also reported in another study, on human thymus T cells.

Sequenced: thymocytes. These receptor sequences come from a girl under three years old with a congenital heart defect.

In this sample, this clone turned up a few times. The chain joins TRBV6-1 to TRBJ2-6; TRBD1 might be the D (5 bases). The CDR3 consists of 18 residues. CDR1 and CDR2 (germline): MNHNS, SASEGT. V dropped 1 base and J dropped 2 bases, with 15 bases sitting between them. The CDR3 bases are TGTGCCAGCAGTGAAGGTGGTGACAGTGCCGCTGGGGCCAACGTCCTGACTTTC. Amino acids: CASSEGGDSAAGANVLTF.

This clone was counted once. This sequence joins TRBV7-9 and TRBJ2-3; 8 nucleotides align to TRBD2. With V trimmed by 3 bases and J by 5 bases, 7 bases remained unmatched. Germline CDR1 reads SEHNR; CDR2 reads FQNEAQ (reference sequence). This CDR3 spans 15 amino acids. CDR3 protein: CASSFQRGWGDTQYF. DNA of the CDR3: TGTGCCAGCAGCTTCCAGCGGGGGTGGGGAGATACGCAGTATTTT.

This chain links TRBV5-6 with TRBJ1-3, with TRBD1 as a possible D gene (5 bases). V lost 1 base and J lost 7, with 12 bases in between. Per the germline V gene, CDR1 is SGHDT and CDR2 is YYEEEE. The CDR3 contains 14 residues. CDR3 DNA: TGTGCCAGCAGCTTGAGCAGGGATGGGAACACCATATATTTT. Translation gives CASSLSRDGNTIYF.

The rearrangement uses TRBV4-3 and TRBJ2-7, with TRBD1 matching 9 bases. The CDR3 contains 17 residues. The J segment lost 6 bases and the V segment lost 0 bases, leaving 12 bases of the junction unmatched. Looked up from germline, CDR1 is LGHNA and CDR2 is YSLEER. The CDR3 spells CASSQDSAGTGKSEQYF. Here the CDR3 DNA reads TGCGCCAGCAGCCAAGATAGCGCCGGGACAGGGAAAAGCGAGCAGTACTTC.

This chain connects TRBV5-4 to TRBJ2-1, with TRBD1 matching over 9 bases. Germline V gene data show CDR1 as SGHNT and CDR2 as YYREEE (reference sequence). This CDR3 spans 14 amino acids. J lost 9 bases, V lost 3 bases, and 7 bases had no gene match. CDR3 sequence (DNA): TGTGCCAGCAGCTCCACCGGGACAGGGATTGAGCAGTTCTTC. Its translation: CASSSTGTGIEQFF. Based on the CDR3 plus reference TRBV5-4 and TRBJ2-1, the full variable domain is ETGVTQSPTHLIKTRGQQVTLRCSSQSGHNTVSWYQQALGQGPQFIFQYYREEENGRGNFPPRFSGLQFPNYSSELNVNALELDDSALYLCASSSTGTGIEQFFGPGTRLTVL.

This clone was observed a handful of times. This sequence joins TRBV4-2 and TRBJ1-3, with D uncertain. Trimming removed 0 bases at V and 0 bases at J, with 9 bases between. The CDR3 sequence is 16 residues long. From germline, CDR1 is LGHNA and CDR2 YNFKEQ. The CDR3 reads CASSQDLPDSGNTIYF. The DNA for the CDR3 is TGTGCCAGCAGCCAAGATCTACCCGACTCTGGAAACACCATATATTTT.

This chain links TRBV7-2 with TRBJ1-2, with no clear D. Trimming took 1 base from V and 0 from J, leaving 9 bases between them. CDR3 length: 15 residues. Germline V gene data show CDR1 as SGHTA and CDR2 as FQGNSA. This CDR3 is CASSLVVFTNYGYTF. CDR3 bases: TGTGCCAGCAGCTTAGTCGTATTTACTAACTATGGCTACACCTTC.

This CDR3 is CASSLQTTGQGITGELFF. CDR3 in DNA: TGTGCCAGCAGCCTACAAACTACGGGACAGGGCATCACCGGGGAGCTGTTTTTT. The V and J genes are TRBV5-6 and TRBJ2-2; TRBD1 matches at 9 bases. Germline V gene lookup returns CDR1 SGHDT and CDR2 YYEEEE. The CDR3 sequence is 18 residues long. V lost 4 bases and J lost 4; bases outside the gene matches: 14.

In its sample, this clone was seen a few times. The chain couples TRBV6-1 to TRBJ1-2; D ambiguous. CDR1 MNHNS and CDR2 SASEGT come from the germline V gene. The CDR3 is 15 residues long. Between the trimmed V and J ends, which lost 1 base and 0 bases, there was a span of 9 bases. The CDR3 region has the DNA TGTGCCAGCAGTGAAGACTACCAAGCTAACTATGGCTACACCTTC. Its translation is CASSEDYQANYGYTF.

This clone was seen a single time. The V and J genes are TRBV6-5 and TRBJ1-6, with TRBD1 matching 8 bases. CDR1 and CDR2 from the germline V gene are MNHEY and SVGAGI. J lost 8 bases, V lost 8 bases, and 8 bases had no gene match. The length of the CDR3 is 14 residues. The CDR3 sequence: CASQTGVRDSPLHF. The CDR3 DNA follows: TGTGCCAGCCAGACAGGGGTTCGTGATTCACCCCTCCACTTT.

This chain connects TRBV4-1 to TRBJ2-1, with 8 bases that match TRBD2. The CDR3 runs to 16 residues. Germline loops: CDR1 MGHRA, CDR2 YSYEKL. V lost 2 bases, J lost 2 bases, and 5 bases stayed unmatched. Here the CDR3 reads CASSQFTGLAYNEQFF. The CDR3 DNA reads as TGCGCCAGCAGCCAATTTACGGGACTAGCCTACAATGAGCAGTTCTTC.

The chain employs TRBV11-2 and TRBJ1-6; D might be TRBD1 (5 bases). The length of the CDR3 is 11 residues. V lost 8 bases to trimming and J lost 7 bases, with 6 bases between them. CDR1 is SGHAT and CDR2 is FQNNGV in the germline V gene. The CDR3 here is CASGGNSPLHF. The CDR3 coding sequence is TGTGCCAGCGGGGGGAATTCACCCCTCCACTTT. Complete variable domain (other parts from reference TRBV11-2 and TRBJ1-6): EAGVAQSPRYKIIEKRQSVAFWCNPISGHATLYWYQQILGQGPKLLIQFQNNGVVDDSQLPKDRFSAERLKGVDSTLKIQPAKLEDSAVYLCASGGNSPLHFGNGTRLTVT.

V is TRBV5-6 and J is TRBJ2-7, with 8 bases aligning to TRBD1. Looked up from germline, CDR1 is SGHDT and CDR2 is YYEEEE. Unmatched junction bases numbered 10, after V lost 4 bases and J lost 4 bases. The CDR3 is made up of 15 amino acids. CDR3 protein: CASSLVATGEYEQYF. The CDR3 nucleotides are TGTGCCAGCAGCCTCGTGGCGACAGGGGAATACGAGCAGTACTTC.

This rearrangement joins TRBV2 to TRBJ1-2, with TRBD1 as a possible D gene (5 bases). Germline CDR1 is SNHLY and CDR2 is FYNNEI. The CDR3 length is 15 residues. V shed 7 bases and J shed 1 base, with 16 bases lying between them. The CDR3 DNA reads as TGTGCCAGCATCTTGTCGGGGACTAATAACTATGGCTACACCTTC. Translation: CASILSGTNNYGYTF.

The chain carries TRBV2 and TRBJ1-6, with TRBD1 matching over 9 bases. Looked up from germline, CDR1 is SNHLY and CDR2 is FYNNEI. There are 15 residues in the CDR3. After removal of 8 bases from V and 9 bases from J, the junction contained 11 bases not matched to a gene. Here the CDR3 DNA reads TGTGCCAGCTGGGGGACCGGGACAGGGACTTCACCCCTCCACTTT. Residues: CASWGTGTGTSPLHF.